This is a list of T cell receptor beta chains from one sample in a study of CD8+CD57+ T cells in acquired aplastic anemia. TCRdb ran MiXCR on the reads and lists one entry per CDR3 protein. Seen here are roughly 200,000 distinct CDR3 sequences, about 60% observed once, and the top ten hold around 58%. Sequences were obtained from sorted CD4+, CD8+, or CD8+CD57+ T cells (not recorded which) from PBMCs. These receptors were collected from a human donor with aplastic anemia. Both conserved end residues are part of each CDR3. A D gene is named only where the DNA matches it firmly.

D | V | CDR3
. | TRBV2 | CASSEGVSYEQYF
TRBD1 | TRBV24-1 | CATSDPGQGVNEQYF
. | TRBV10-3 | CAITRAPRGYEQYF
. | TRBV18 | CASSPPISYEQYF
TRBD2 | TRBV20-1 | CSAHLTSGFTDTQYF
. | TRBV10-3 | CAISSGPEGGYTF
. | TRBV4-1 | CASSQVAQSGGTGELFF
. | TRBV24-1 | CATSDAGPLGKLFF
TRBD1 | TRBV10-3 | CATLTGTGQDFHEQYF
. | TRBV9 | CASSVEPYGELFF
. | TRBV5-5 | CASRQSGSYEQYF
. | TRBV9 | CASSVDRRVDNSPLHF
TRBD1 | TRBV7-9 | CASSSDRVSAGNTIYF
TRBD1 | TRBV20-1 | CSASEAGGAYGYTF
. | TRBV9 | CASSDPRRVNEQFF
TRBD1 | TRBV15 | CATSRPFPGQGVYEQDF
. | TRBV5-4 | CASSGGAARQFF
. | TRBV7-6 | CASSFQGKGAEAFF
. | TRBV28 | CASSLSGPLHF
. | TRBV7-8 | CDSSSRREVSYEQYF
TRBD1 | TRBV5-1 | CASSLQGARDQPQHF
TRBD2 | TRBV19 | CASRTSGSSYNEQFF